A single TCR beta chain is shown here with its context. There is no known antigen for this receptor. No quality values exist for individual bases; no much larger clone is one base distant. The sample is drawn from a study of blood T cells in healthy people across ages (dated by TCRdb to between 2015 and 2017). Study-level background: In model experiments, roughly one uniquely barcoded TCR beta cDNA molecule per two T cells was captured by template switching. The study measured age-related changes in TCR beta repertoire diversity using deep sequencing normalized with unique cDNA molecular identifiers. Four age groups were formed from the donors: young (average about 16 years), middle-aged (around 40), aged (under 70) and long-lived (more than 75). To avoid experimental bias, donors of different ages were spread randomly across the sequencing lanes. For two donors (one aged 18 to 29 and one aged 80 or older), the study analyzed two additional independent replicas of 1 million unique cDNA reads from the same blood draw.

Donors were a few dozen systemically healthy Caucasian individuals from Russia aged 6 to 90 years. Ten milliliters of peripheral blood were drawn from each donor into EDTA-treated Vacutainer tubes. Ficoll-Paque density-gradient centrifugation was used to isolate PBMCs, with at least 7 million obtained per sample. Trizol reagent was used to extract total RNA from PBMCs, with at least 5.5 micrograms per sample. The percentages of naive CD45RAhigh/CD27high T cells were determined by flow cytometry on a PBMC aliquot from every donor. Library preparation used 5' RACE. For sequencing, an Illumina HiSeq 2500 was employed. The second PCR ran for about 6 to 11 cycles and used a J-beta primer mix along with a sample-barcoded 5' primer. A unique molecular identifier was introduced onto each TCR beta cDNA molecule by a template-switch 5' adaptor carrying 12 random nucleotides. Each sample yielded at least 3 million CDR3-containing paired-end reads. The Mint cDNA synthesis kit, primed by a TRBC-specific oligonucleotide, was used to synthesize first-strand cDNA from all RNA. After uracil-DNA glycosylase treatment, a first 18-cycle PCR used universal primers M1SS and BC2_uni_R on all cDNA. The authors' pipeline ran thus. For normalization, 1 million high-quality reads were randomly selected from each sample, with every read carrying a distinct molecular identifier. Instead of being binned into consensus sequences, reads with shared molecular identifiers were discarded. MiTCR, set to a Q25 quality threshold and the strictest error-elimination algorithm, was used for CDR3 identification, clonotype clustering and error correction. Lower-bound total TCR beta diversity was estimated with a nonparametric unseen species model using Euler transformation. Starting from the raw public reads, TCRdb applied fastp trimming at Q25, assembled clones with MiXCR and retained in-frame beta chains. Every distinct CDR3 protein forms one entry, paired with its most common genes and DNA. The V and J calls shown here were made by TCRdb, not taken from the authors' results. This sample gives 780,000 or so distinct CDR3 sequences in total; approximately 53% of them show up just once. Roughly 25% of the sample is held by the ten biggest clonotypes.

The investigation overall reported the following: Compared with the aged group, the long-lived group had more naive CD4+ T cells, fewer expanded clones and increased TCR diversity, a pattern suggesting age selection. Total diversity estimates from one million sequenced T cells were considered lower bounds and underestimates. As age increased, observed TCR beta diversity per million T cells dropped in a roughly linear way, and a significant reduction was already evident by age about 36. Observed TCR beta diversity correlated strongly with the percentage of naive T cells measured by flow cytometry. Because donor CMV infection status was unknown, age-related changes in expanded clonotypes were potentially confounded. Since profiling was done on bulk unsorted PBMCs, naive and antigen-experienced compartments could not be conclusively compared.

Its CDR3 holds 15 amino acids, cysteine through phenylalanine. Only CDR3 DNA is held: 45 bases, read in frame from base 1. The V and J ends are trimmed by 1 base and 3 bases, leaving 13 bases between them. Taken from the germline V gene, the CDR1 and CDR2 loops are SGHVS and FNYEAQ. The sequence is built from TRBV7-6 and TRBJ2-7; the D region possibly corresponds to TRBD2 (6 bases align). The sequence was obtained from a man between 35 and 55 years old in good health. The sample taken for sequencing was blood. The DNA is TGTGCCAGCAGCTTAGTAGCGGAGGTCTTCTACGAGCAGTACTTC. It codes for CASSLVAEVFYEQYF. Extended through the reference TRBV7-6 and TRBJ2-7 proteins, this CDR3 yields the full variable domain: GAGVSQSPRYKVTKRGQDVALRCDPISGHVSLYWYRQALGQGPEFLTYFNYEAQQDKSGLPNDRFSAERPEGSISTLTIQRTEQRDSAMYRCASSLVAEVFYEQYFGPGTRLTVT.